What follows are 4 T cell receptor beta chains derived from one specimen sequenced in a study of T cells in Graves' hyperthyroidism and ophthalmopathy. TCR beta CDR3 regions were amplified from RNA transcripts. RT-PCR in the first round (using the HTBI primer set) targeted the TCR CDR3. MiXCR was run by TCRdb on the multiplex PCR reads, yielding one entry per CDR3 protein. The profile covers a few hundred thousand distinct CDR3 sequences, with around 14% appearing a single time and under 8% taken by the ten largest. The sequenced sample consisted of blood. These receptors all stem from a woman in her 30s with Graves' hyperthyroidism.

This clonotype occurred many times. The chain couples TRBV12-5 to TRBJ2-5; D might be TRBD1 (5 bases). From germline, CDR1 is LGHNT and CDR2 FRNRAP. This CDR3 region has 14 residues. The V end was cut by 8 bases, the J end by 3 bases, with 16 bases between. In nucleotides, the CDR3 is TGTGCTAGTCGGGCAGGGTCGCTAGAAGAGACCCAGTACTTC. Translation: CASRAGSLEETQYF.

This clonotype was recorded many times. V usage is TRBV15 and J usage is TRBJ2-5, with D unresolved. V lost 8 bases and J 2 bases, leaving 12 bases between the germline ends. CDR3 length: 13 residues. CDR1 is LNHNV, CDR2 YYDKDF, per germline (reference sequence). CDR3 nucleotides: TGTGCCACCCGGTTGCGTGTACAAGAGACCCAGTACTTC. Its protein is CATRLRVQETQYF.

This sequence joins TRBV9 and TRBJ2-7, with 8 positions matching TRBD1. This CDR3 is 17 amino acids long. Losses at the gene ends were 4 bases for V and 6 bases for J; bases not matched to a gene: 18. Germline lookup yields CDR1 SGDLS and CDR2 YYNGEE. CDR3 amino acids: CASSLWAEGQGSGEQYF. CDR3 nucleotide sequence: TGTGCCAGCAGCCTCTGGGCCGAAGGACAGGGTTCAGGCGAGCAGTACTTC.

This clonotype has more than one count but fewer than ten. The chain has TRBV6-2 or TRBV6-3 and TRBJ2-7; 8 positions match TRBD1. In germline, CDR1 is MNHEY, CDR2 SVGEGT. J was trimmed by 5 bases and V by 5 bases; bases with no gene match: 14. This CDR3 comprises 16 residues. CDR3 coding DNA: TGTGCCAGCAGTCCCCTGGACAGGGCTGAATGGAACGAGCAGTACTTC. It is translated as CASSPLDRAEWNEQYF.